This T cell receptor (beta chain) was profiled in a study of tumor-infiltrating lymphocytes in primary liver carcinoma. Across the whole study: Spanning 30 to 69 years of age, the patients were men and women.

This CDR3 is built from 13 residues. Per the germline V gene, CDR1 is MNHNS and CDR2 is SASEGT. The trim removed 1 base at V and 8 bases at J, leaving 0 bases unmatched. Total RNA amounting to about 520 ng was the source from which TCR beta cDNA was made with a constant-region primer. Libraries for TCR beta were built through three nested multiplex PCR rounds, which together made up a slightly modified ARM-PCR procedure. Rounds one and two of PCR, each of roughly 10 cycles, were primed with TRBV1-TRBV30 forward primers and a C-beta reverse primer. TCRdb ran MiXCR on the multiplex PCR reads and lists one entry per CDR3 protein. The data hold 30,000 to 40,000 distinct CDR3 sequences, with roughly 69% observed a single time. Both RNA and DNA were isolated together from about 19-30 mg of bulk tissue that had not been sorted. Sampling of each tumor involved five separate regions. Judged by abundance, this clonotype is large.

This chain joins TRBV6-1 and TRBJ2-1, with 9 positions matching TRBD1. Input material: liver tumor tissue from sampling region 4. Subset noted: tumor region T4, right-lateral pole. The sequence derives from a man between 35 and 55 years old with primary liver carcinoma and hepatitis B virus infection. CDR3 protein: CASSEGTGDEQFF. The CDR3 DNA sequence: TGTGCCAGCAGTGAAGGGACAGGGGATGAGCAGTTCTTC.